This TCR beta chain was obtained from a study of blood T cell repertoires in COVID-19. The overall study: Researchers got acute and convalescent COVID-19 samples from the United States, Italy and Spain. From T cells, B-cell-depleted T cells, or PBMCs came the material, which was cDNA or gDNA.

In the original processing: Scientists estimated how many nucleated cells there were by amplifying reference gene primers. Sequencing was performed with immunoSEQ multiplex PCR; in TCRdb, only in-frame clones are kept and a portion is missing. From that table come the V and J calls and clone size; the DNA was used to work out D and trimming. The sample holds approximately 220,000 clones; approximately 85% are singletons and the top ten take roughly 4.7%. V lost 6 bases and J lost 2, with 7 bases in between. CDR1 is MNHEY, CDR2 SVGAGI, per germline. This CDR3 is 12 amino acids long. Sequenced: peripheral blood. V gene TRBV6-5 combines with J gene TRBJ1-2, with no clear D. The sequence was collected from a woman in her 70s with acute or convalescent COVID-19. The CDR3 DNA reads TGTGCCAGCAGAATCGGGAACTATGGCTACACCTTC. Protein sequence: CASRIGNYGYTF.